The 9 T cell receptor beta chains presented below share a single source sample, sequenced in a study of cytomegalovirus exposure and HLA in healthy donors. Sequencing was performed with immunoSEQ multiplex PCR; in TCRdb, only in-frame clones are kept and a portion is missing. The sample includes over 200,000 clones, about nine tenths of them seen just once. Specimen: PBMCs. These receptor sequences come from a woman aged 18 to 35 in good health and CMV-seropositive.

V gene TRBV28 combines with J gene TRBJ1-4; the match to TRBD1 covers 8 bases. V dropped 5 bases and J dropped 2; count of bases not matched to a gene: 10. Germline CDR1 reads MDHEN; CDR2 reads SYDVKM. This CDR3 is 17 amino acids long. The CDR3 DNA is TGTGCCAGCAGTGCAACAGGGGGAGGGTTCACTAATGAAAAACTGTTTTTT. It is translated as CASSATGGGFTNEKLFF.

This clone was observed once. The CDR3 spells CASSLSSRGPLYEQYF. The CDR3 nucleotides read TGTGCCAGCAGCCTCTCGTCGAGGGGGCCCCTCTACGAGCAGTACTTC. This chain uses TRBV14 with TRBJ2-7; TRBD1 agrees at 7 bases. CDR3 length: 16 residues. CDR1 is SGHDN, CDR2 FVKESK, per germline. V lost 4 bases, J lost 3 bases, and 12 bases stayed unmatched. Supplemented by reference TRBV14 and TRBJ2-7, the full variable domain reads EAGVTQFPSHSVIEKGQTVTLRCDPISGHDNLYWYRRVMGKEIKFLLHFVKESKQDESGMPNNRFLAERTGGTYSTLKVQPAELEDSGVYFCASSLSSRGPLYEQYFGPGTRLTVT.

V is TRBV11-1 and J is TRBJ2-1, with TRBD2 matching over 7 bases. The V segment lost 7 bases and the J segment 5 bases; nucleotides outside the gene matches: 17. The CDR3 contains 17 residues. CDR1 is SGHAT and CDR2 is FQDESV in the germline V gene (reference sequence). For the CDR3, the DNA is TGTGCCAGCACAAAATGGGGTGGAGCGGGGCCGAACAATGAGCAGTTCTTC. As protein: CASTKWGGAGPNNEQFF.

This clone was seen only a few times. The DNA of the CDR3 is TGTGCCAGTATCATAGCGGGAGGATGGACCGGGGAGCTGTTTTTT. Encoded protein: CASIIAGGWTGELFF. The J gene is TRBJ2-2, the V gene TRBV19; TRBD2 aligns across 10 bases. V shed 7 bases and J 5 bases; nucleotides not matched to a gene: 7. Looked up from germline, CDR1 is LNHDA and CDR2 is SQIVND (reference sequence). The CDR3 is 15 amino acids.

The chain employs TRBV27 and TRBJ2-2; maybe TRBD1 (6 bases). The germline gives CDR1 MNHEY, CDR2 SMNVEV (reference sequence). This CDR3 comprises 17 residues. The V end was cut by 3 bases, the J end by 1 base, with 15 bases between. CDR3 bases: TGTGCCAGCAGTTTCAGGTCCAGGACAGAGAACACCGGGGAGCTGTTTTTT. Its protein product is CASSFRSRTENTGELFF.

This clone was detected a few times. The V and J genes are TRBV21-1 and TRBJ1-2. TRBV21-1 is noted as a pseudogene. CDR3 size: 13 residues. The DNA for the CDR3 is TGTGCCAGCAGCAGGTTGGGAGGTAATGGCTACACCTTC. Its translation: CASSRLGGNGYTF.

V usage is TRBV7-9 and J usage is TRBJ1-2, with TRBD1 matching over 7 bases. The trim removed 5 bases at V and 1 base at J, leaving 10 bases unmatched. Germline assignment: CDR1 SEHNR and CDR2 FQNEAQ (reference sequence). The CDR3 sequence is 16 residues long. The CDR3 DNA reads TGTGCCAGCAGCCTGGGGGGACAGTTTTATAACTATGGCTACACCTTC. This sequence encodes CASSLGGQFYNYGYTF.

This clone has only a few counts. The chain has TRBV14 and TRBJ1-2; D remains ambiguous. The CDR3 is made up of 12 amino acids. Germline-derived CDR1 and CDR2 are SGHDN and FVKESK. Trimming stripped 2 bases from V and 2 bases from J, with 3 bases between. The CDR3 DNA follows: TGTGCCAGCAGCCAAACAAACTATGGCTACACCTTC. It codes for CASSQTNYGYTF.

V and J are TRBV27 and TRBJ2-7; 9 bases agree with TRBD2. CDR1 is MNHEY, CDR2 SMNVEV, per germline (reference sequence). The CDR3 loop spans 17 amino acids. The V and J ends lost 7 bases and 2 bases, in that order; junction bases with no gene match: 15. CDR3 sequence: CASNLKGPSGNTYEQYF. CDR3 DNA sequence: TGTGCCAGCAACCTCAAGGGCCCTAGCGGGAACACCTACGAGCAGTACTTC.